This T cell receptor (beta chain) came from a study of T cell responses to AZD1222 COVID-19 vaccine. Regarding the study as a whole: Females made up more of the donors, who were largely white British, and clonal diversity may have come out too low. Scientists sampled the repertoires only once the peak T cell response had passed.

The protocol was immunoSEQ multiplex PCR, while the TCRdb copy is restricted to in-frame clones and leaves out a portion. This repertoire shows 95,000 to 100,000 clones, about 86% found once; its top ten account for under 1.5%. Turning to this clone: Its antigen is not known.

The CDR3 length is 13 residues. V lost 10 bases to trimming and J lost 10 bases; unmatched junction nucleotides: 7. Germline V gene lookup returns CDR1 LNHDA and CDR2 SQIVND (reference sequence). The source is an adult in good health. The J gene is TRBJ1-6, the V gene TRBV19; TRBD1 aligns across 10 bases. The sequences come from peripheral blood, collected on day 0 of AZD1222 vaccination. The CDR3 nucleotides read TGTGCCACCCGGGACAGGGGTAACTCACCCCTCCACTTT. Amino acids: CATRDRGNSPLHF.